This TCR beta chain was observed in a study of blood T cell repertoires in COVID-19. Assay used: immunoSEQ multiplex PCR; TCRdb lists only in-frame clones, some missing. The sample carries under 300,000 clones, 80% to 90% recorded once. The CDR3 has 14 residues. Looked up from germline, CDR1 is SGHNT and CDR2 is YENEEA. Trimming pared 3 bases from V and 2 bases from J, leaving 10 bases between. Sequenced material: peripheral blood. The receptor was isolated from a man aged 55 to 70 with acute or convalescent COVID-19. The chain uses TRBV11-3 and TRBJ2-5; perhaps TRBD2 as D (5 bases). The CDR3 sequence: CASSLGPGQETQYF. The DNA for the CDR3 is TGTGCCAGCAGCTTGGGCCCGGGGCAAGAGACCCAGTACTTC. The whole variable domain, remainder taken from reference TRBV11-3 and TRBJ2-5, is EAGVVQSPRYKIIEKKQPVAFWCNPISGHNTLYWYLQNLGQGPELLIRYENEEAVDDSQLPKDRFSAERLKGVDSTLKIQPAELGDSAVYLCASSLGPGQETQYFGPGTRLLVL.